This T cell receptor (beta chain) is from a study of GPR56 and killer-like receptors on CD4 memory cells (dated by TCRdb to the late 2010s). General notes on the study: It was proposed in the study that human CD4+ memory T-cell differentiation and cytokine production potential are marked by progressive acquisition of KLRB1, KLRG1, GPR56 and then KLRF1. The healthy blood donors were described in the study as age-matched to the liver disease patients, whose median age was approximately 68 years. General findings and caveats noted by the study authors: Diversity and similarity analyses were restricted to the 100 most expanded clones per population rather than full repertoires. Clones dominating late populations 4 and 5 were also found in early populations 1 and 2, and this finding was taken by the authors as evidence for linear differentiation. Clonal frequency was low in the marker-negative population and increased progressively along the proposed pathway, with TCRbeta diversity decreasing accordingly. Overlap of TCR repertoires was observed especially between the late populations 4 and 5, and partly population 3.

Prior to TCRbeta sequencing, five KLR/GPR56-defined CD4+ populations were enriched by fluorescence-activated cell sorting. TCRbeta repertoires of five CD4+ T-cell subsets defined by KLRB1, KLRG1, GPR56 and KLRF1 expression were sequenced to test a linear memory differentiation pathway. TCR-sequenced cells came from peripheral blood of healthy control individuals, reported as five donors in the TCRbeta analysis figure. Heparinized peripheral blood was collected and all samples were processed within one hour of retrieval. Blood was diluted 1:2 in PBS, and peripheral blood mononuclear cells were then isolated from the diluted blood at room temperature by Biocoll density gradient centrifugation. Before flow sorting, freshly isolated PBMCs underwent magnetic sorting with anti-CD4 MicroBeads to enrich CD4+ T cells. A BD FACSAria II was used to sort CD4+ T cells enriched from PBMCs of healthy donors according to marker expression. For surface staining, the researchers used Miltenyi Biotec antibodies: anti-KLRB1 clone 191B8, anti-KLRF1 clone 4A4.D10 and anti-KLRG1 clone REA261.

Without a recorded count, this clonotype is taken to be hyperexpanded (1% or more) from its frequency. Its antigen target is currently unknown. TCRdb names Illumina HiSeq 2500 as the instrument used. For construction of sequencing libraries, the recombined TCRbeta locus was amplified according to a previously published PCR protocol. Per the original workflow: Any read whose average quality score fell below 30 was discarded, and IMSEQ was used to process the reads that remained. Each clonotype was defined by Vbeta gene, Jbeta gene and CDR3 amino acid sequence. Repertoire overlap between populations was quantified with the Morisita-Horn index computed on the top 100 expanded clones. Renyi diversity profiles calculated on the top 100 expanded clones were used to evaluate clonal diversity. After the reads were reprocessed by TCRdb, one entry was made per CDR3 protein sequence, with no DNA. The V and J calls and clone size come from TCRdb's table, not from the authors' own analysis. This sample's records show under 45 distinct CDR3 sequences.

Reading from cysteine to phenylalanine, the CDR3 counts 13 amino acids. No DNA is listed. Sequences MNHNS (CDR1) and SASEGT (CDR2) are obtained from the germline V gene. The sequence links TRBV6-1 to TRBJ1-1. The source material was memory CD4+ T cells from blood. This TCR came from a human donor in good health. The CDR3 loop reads CASSEAFHTEAFF.